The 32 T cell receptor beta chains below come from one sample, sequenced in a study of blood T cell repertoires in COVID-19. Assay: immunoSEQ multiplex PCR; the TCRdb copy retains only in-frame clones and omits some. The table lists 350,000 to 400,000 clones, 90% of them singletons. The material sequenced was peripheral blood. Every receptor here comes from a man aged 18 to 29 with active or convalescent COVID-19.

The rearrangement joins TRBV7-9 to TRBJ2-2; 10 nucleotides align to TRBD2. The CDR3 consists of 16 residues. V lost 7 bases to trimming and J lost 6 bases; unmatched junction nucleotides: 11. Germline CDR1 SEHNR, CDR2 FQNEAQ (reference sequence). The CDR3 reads CASNFVLAGSPGELFF. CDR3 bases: TGTGCCAGCAACTTCGTACTAGCGGGGTCCCCCGGGGAGCTGTTTTTT.

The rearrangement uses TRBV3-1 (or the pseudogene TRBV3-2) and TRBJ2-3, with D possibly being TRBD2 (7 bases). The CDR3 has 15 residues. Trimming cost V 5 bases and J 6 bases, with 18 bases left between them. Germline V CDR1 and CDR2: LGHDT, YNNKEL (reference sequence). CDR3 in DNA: TGTGCCAGCAGCTCCCGGGGGGCCACCGTGGATACGCAGTATTTT. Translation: CASSSRGATVDTQYF.

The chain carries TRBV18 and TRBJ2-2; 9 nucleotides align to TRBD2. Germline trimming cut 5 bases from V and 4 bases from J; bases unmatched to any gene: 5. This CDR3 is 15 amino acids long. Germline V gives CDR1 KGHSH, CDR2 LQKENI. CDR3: CASSSLAGSTGELFF. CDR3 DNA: TGTGCCAGCTCATCCCTAGCGGGGTCCACCGGGGAGCTGTTTTTT.

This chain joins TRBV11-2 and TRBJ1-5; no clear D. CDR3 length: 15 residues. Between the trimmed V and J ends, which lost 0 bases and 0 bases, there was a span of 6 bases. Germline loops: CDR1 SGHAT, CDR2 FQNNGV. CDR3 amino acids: CASSLDTYSNQPQHF. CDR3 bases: TGTGCCAGCAGCTTAGACACCTATAGCAATCAGCCCCAGCATTTT.

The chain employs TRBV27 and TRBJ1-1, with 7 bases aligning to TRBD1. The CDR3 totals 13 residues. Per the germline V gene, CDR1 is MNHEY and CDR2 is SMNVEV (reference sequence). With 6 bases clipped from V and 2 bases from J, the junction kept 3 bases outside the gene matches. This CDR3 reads CASRWDSNTEAFF. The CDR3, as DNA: TGTGCCAGCAGGTGGGACAGTAACACTGAAGCTTTCTTT.

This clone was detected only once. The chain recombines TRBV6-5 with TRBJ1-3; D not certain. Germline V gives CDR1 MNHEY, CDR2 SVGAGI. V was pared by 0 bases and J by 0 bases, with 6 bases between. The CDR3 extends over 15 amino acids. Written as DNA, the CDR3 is TGTGCCAGCAGTTACTCCCGCAGCTCTGGAAACACCATATATTTT. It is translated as CASSYSRSSGNTIYF.

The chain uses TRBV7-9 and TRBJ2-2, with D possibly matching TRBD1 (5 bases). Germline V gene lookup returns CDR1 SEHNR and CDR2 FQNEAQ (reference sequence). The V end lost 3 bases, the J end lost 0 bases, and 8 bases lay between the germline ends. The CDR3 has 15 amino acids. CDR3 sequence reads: CASSLRQTNTGELFF. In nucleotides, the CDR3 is TGTGCCAGCAGCTTGAGACAGACGAACACCGGGGAGCTGTTTTTT.

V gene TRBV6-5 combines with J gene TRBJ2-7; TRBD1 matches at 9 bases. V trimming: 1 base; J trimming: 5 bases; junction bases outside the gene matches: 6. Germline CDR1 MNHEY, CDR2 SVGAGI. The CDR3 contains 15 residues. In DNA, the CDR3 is TGTGCCAGCAGTTACTTCGGGACAGGGCCCGACGAGCAGTACTTC. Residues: CASSYFGTGPDEQYF.

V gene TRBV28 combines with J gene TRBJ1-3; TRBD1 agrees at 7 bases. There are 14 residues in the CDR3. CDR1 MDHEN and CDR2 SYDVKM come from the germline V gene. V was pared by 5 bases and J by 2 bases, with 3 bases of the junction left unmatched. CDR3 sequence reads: CASSPGTAGNTIYF. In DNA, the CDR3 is TGTGCCAGCAGTCCGGGGACAGCTGGAAACACCATATATTTT.

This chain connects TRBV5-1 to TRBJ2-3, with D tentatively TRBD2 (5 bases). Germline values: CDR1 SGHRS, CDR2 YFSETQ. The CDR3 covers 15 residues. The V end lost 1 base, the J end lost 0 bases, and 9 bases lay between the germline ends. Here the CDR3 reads CASSLSGPSTDTQYF. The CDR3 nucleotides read TGCGCCAGCAGCTTGAGCGGACCTAGCACAGATACGCAGTATTTT.

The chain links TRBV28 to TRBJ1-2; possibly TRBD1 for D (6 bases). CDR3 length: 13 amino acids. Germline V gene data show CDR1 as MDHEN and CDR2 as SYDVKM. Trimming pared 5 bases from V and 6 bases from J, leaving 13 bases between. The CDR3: CASSPSGVDGYTF. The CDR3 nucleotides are TGTGCCAGCAGTCCTTCAGGGGTGGATGGCTACACCTTC.

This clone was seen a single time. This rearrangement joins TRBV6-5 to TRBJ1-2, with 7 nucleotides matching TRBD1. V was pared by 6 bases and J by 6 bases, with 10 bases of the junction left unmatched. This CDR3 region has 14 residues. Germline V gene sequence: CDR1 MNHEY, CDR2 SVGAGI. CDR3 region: CASRITGDVDGYTF. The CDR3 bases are TGTGCCAGCAGGATAACAGGGGACGTAGATGGCTACACCTTC.

CDR3 DNA: TGTGCCAGCAGCGTAGCGGCAGGGGGCAAAAATGAGCAGTTCTTC. It translates to CASSVAAGGKNEQFF. The genes are TRBV9 and TRBJ2-1; 8 bases line up with TRBD1. V lost 0 bases to trimming and J lost 7 bases; unmatched junction nucleotides: 6. Germline V gene lookup returns CDR1 SGDLS and CDR2 YYNGEE. This CDR3 is 15 amino acids long.

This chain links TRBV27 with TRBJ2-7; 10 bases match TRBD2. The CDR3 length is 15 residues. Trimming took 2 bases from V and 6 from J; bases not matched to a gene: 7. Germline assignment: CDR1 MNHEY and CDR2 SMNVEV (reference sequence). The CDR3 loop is CASSLGLAGAGEQYF. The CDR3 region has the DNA TGTGCCAGCAGTTTAGGCCTAGCGGGAGCTGGCGAGCAGTACTTC.

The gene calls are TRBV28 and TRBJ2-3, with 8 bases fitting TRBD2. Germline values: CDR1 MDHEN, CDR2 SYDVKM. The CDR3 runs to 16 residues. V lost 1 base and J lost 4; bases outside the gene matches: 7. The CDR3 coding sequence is TGTGCCAGCAGTTTATTGGGAGCGGGGGAAGCAGATACGCAGTATTTT. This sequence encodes CASSLLGAGEADTQYF.

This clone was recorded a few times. The CDR3 nucleotides read TGCGCCAGCAGCCAGTGGAGGACCGAAGAGCAGTACTTC. Its translation is CASSQWRTEEQYF. The gene calls are TRBV4-1 and TRBJ2-7, with D perhaps matching TRBD2 (5 bases). CDR3 length: 13 residues. Trimming shortened V by 3 bases and J by 7 bases, and 13 bases separated the two germline ends. The germline CDR1 and CDR2 sequences are MGHRA and YSYEKL.

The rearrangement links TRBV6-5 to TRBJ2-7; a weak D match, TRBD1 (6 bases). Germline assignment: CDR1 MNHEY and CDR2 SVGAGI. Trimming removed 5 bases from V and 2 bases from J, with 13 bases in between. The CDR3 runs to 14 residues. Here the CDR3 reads CASSTYGQTYEQYF. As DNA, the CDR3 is TGTGCCAGCAGTACCTACGGACAGACCTACGAGCAGTACTTC.

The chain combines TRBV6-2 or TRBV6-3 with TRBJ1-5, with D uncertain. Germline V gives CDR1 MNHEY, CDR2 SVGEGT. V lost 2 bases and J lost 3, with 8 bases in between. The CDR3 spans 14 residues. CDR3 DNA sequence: TGTGCCAGCAGTTACACGGAGATCAATCAGCCCCAGCATTTT. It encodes CASSYTEINQPQHF.

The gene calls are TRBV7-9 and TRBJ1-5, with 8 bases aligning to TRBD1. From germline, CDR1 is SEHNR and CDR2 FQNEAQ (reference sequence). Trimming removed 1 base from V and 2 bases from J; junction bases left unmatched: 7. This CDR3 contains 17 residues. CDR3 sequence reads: CASSLDKDRAGNQPQHF. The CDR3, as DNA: TGTGCCAGCAGCTTAGATAAGGACAGGGCGGGCAATCAGCCCCAGCATTTT.

CDR3 amino acids: CSVVSNTEAFF. The CDR3 DNA sequence: TGCAGCGTTGTCAGTAACACTGAAGCTTTCTTT. The chain uses TRBV29-1 and TRBJ1-1; D gene ambiguous. Germline values: CDR1 SQVTM, CDR2 ANQGSEA. CDR3 length equals 11 residues. With 4 bases removed from V and 2 bases from J, the gap between germline ends came to 5 bases. The whole variable domain, remainder taken from reference TRBV29-1 and TRBJ1-1, is SAVISQKPSRDICQRGTSLTIQCQVDSQVTMMFWYRQQPGQSLTLIATANQGSEATYESGFVIDKFPISRPNLTFSTLTVSNMSPEDSSIYLCSVVSNTEAFFGQGTRLTVV.

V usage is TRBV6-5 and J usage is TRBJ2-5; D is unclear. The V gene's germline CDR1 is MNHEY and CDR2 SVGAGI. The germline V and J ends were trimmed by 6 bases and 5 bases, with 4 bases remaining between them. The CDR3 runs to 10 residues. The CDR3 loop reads CASRRETQYF. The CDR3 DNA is TGTGCCAGCAGGAGGGAGACCCAGTACTTC.

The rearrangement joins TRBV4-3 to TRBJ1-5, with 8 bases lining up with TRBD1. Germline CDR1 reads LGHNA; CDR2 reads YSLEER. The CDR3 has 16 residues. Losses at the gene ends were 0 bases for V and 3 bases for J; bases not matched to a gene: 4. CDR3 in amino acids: CASSQDLDRDNQPQHF. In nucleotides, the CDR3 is TGCGCCAGCAGCCAAGATTTGGACAGGGACAATCAGCCCCAGCATTTT.

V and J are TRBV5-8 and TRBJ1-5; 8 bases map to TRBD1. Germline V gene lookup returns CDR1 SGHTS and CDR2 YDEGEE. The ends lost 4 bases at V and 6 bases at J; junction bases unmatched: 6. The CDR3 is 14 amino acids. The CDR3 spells CASSINQGAQPQHF. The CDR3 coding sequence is TGTGCCAGCAGCATTAATCAGGGGGCTCAGCCCCAGCATTTT.

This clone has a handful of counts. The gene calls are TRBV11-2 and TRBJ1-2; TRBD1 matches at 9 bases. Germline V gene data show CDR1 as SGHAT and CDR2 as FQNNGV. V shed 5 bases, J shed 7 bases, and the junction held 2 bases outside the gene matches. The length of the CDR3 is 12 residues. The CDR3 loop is CASSTDRGGYTF. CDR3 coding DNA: TGTGCCAGCAGCACGGACAGGGGTGGCTACACCTTC. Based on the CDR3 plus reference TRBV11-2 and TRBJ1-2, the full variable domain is EAGVAQSPRYKIIEKRQSVAFWCNPISGHATLYWYQQILGQGPKLLIQFQNNGVVDDSQLPKDRFSAERLKGVDSTLKIQPAKLEDSAVYLCASSTDRGGYTFGSGTRLTVV.

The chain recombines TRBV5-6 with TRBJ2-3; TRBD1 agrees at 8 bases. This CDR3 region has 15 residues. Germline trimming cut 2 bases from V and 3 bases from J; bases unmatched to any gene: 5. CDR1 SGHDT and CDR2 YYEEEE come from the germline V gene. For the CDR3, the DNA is TGTGCCAGCAGCTTTGGGCAGGGGGCTACAGATACGCAGTATTTT. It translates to CASSFGQGATDTQYF.

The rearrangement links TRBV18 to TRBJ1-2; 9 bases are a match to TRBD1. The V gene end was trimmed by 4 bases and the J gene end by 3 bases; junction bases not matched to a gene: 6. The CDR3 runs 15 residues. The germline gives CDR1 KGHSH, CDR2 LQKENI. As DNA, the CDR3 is TGTGCCAGCTCACAGAACAGGGGGCGCGACTATGGCTACACCTTC. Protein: CASSQNRGRDYGYTF.

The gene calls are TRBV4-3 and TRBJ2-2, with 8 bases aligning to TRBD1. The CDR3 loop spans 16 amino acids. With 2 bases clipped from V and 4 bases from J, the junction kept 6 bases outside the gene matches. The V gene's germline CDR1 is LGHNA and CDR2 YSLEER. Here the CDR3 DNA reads TGCGCCAGCAGCCAAATGACAGGGGTCGTCACCGGGGAGCTGTTTTTT. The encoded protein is CASSQMTGVVTGELFF.

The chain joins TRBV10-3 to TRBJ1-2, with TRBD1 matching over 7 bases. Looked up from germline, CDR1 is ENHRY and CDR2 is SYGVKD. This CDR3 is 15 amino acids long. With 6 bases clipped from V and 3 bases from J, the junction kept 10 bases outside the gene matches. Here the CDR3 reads CAIRETGKNDYGYTF. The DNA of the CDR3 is TGTGCCATCAGGGAGACAGGGAAGAACGACTATGGCTACACCTTC.

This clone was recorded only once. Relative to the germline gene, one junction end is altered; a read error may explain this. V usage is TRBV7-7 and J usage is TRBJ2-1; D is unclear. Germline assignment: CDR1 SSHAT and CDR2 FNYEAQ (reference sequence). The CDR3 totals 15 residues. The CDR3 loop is CASSPLPSAANEQFF. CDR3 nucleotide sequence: TGTGCTAGCAGCCCACTTCCGAGCGCGGCCAATGAGCAGTTCTTC.

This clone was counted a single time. The CDR3 sequence: CASSLVGYEQYF. In DNA form, the CDR3 reads TGTGCCAGCAGCTTAGTCGGCTACGAGCAGTACTTC. The chain is built from TRBV7-2 and TRBJ2-7; D is unclear. Trimming took 1 base from V and 3 from J, leaving 4 bases between them. Germline-derived CDR1 and CDR2 are SGHTA and FQGNSA. The CDR3 is made up of 12 amino acids.

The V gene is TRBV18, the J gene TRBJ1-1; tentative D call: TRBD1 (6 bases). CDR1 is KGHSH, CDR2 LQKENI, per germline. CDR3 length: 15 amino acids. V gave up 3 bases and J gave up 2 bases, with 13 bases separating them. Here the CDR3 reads CASSPKTGSNTEAFF. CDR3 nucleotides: TGTGCCAGCTCACCGAAGACAGGATCTAACACTGAAGCTTTCTTT.

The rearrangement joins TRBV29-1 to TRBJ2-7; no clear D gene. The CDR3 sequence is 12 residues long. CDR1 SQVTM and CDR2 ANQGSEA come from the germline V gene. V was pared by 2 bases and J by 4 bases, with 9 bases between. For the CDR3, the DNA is TGCAGCGTTGAATCGGAGTCATACGAGCAGTACTTC. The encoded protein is CSVESESYEQYF.